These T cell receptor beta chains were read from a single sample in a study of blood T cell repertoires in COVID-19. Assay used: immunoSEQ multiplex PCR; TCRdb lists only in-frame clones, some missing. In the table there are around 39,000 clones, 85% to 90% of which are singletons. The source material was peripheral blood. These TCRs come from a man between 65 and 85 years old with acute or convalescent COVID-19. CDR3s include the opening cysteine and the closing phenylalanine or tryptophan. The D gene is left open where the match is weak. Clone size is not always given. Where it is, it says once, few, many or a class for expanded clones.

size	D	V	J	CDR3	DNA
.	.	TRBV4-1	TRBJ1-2	CASSQGEGRFNYGYTF	TGCGCCAGCAGCCAAGGGGAAGGGAGATTTAACTATGGCTACACCTTC
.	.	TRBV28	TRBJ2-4	CASNRGGAKNIQYF	TGTGCCAGCAACCGAGGGGGAGCCAAAAACATTCAGTACTTC
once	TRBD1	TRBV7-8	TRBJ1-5	CASSPQTGGQQPQHF	TGTGCCAGCAGCCCACAGACAGGGGGGCAACAGCCCCAGCATTTT
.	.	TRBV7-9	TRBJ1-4	CASSLGGHRVEKLFF	TGTGCCAGCAGCTTAGGAGGGCACAGGGTAGAAAAACTGTTTTTT
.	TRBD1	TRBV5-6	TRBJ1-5	CASSRYVTGGNQPQHF	TGTGCCAGCAGCCGTTATGTGACAGGGGGCAATCAGCCCCAGCATTTT
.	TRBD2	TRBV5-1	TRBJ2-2	CASSPAGGETGELFF	TGCGCCAGCAGTCCAGCGGGAGGAGAGACCGGGGAGCTGTTTTTT
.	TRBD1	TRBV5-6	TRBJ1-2	CASRSYDREHGYTF	TGTGCCAGCAGATCCTACGACAGGGAGCATGGCTACACCTTC
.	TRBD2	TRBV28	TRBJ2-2	CASSPGGKREAGELFF	TGTGCCAGCAGTCCCGGTGGTAAGCGGGAGGCCGGGGAGCTGTTTTTT
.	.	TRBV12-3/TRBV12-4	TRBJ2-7	CASSSTVFYEQYF	TGTGCCAGCAGTTCGACAGTTTTCTACGAGCAGTACTTC
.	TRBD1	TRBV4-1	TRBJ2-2	CASSQYYRGQGNTGELFF	TGCGCCAGCAGCCAGTATTACAGGGGGCAGGGGAATACCGGGGAGCTGTTTTTT
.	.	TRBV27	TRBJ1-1	CASSLDSETEAFF	TGTGCCAGCAGTTTAGATAGCGAGACTGAAGCTTTCTTT
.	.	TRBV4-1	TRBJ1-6	CASSQEAGMESPLHF	TGCGCCAGCAGCCAAGAGGCAGGGATGGAATCACCCCTCCACTTT
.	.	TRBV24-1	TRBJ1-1	CATSDAGTEAFF	TGTGCCACCAGTGATGCCGGCACTGAAGCTTTCTTT
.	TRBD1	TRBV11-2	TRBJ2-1	CASSFPGTGINEQFF	TGTGCCAGCAGCTTCCCCGGGACAGGAATCAATGAGCAGTTCTTC
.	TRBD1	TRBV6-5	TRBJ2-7	CASSPGTVDVYEQYF	TGTGCCAGCAGTCCCGGGACAGTCGATGTCTACGAGCAGTACTTC
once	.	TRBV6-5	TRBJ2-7	CASSTPGRFSEQYF	TGTGCCAGCAGCACTCCCGGTCGGTTTTCCGAGCAGTACTTC
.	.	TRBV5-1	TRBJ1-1	CASSYGQRSEAFF	TGCGCCAGCAGCTACGGACAGCGTTCTGAAGCTTTCTTT
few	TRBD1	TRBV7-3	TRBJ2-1	CASSYTGTEDNEQFF	TGTGCCAGCAGCTATACCGGGACAGAAGACAATGAGCAGTTCTTC
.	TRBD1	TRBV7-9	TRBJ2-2	CASSLASPGTGGELFF	TGTGCCAGCAGCTTAGCGAGCCCCGGGACAGGTGGGGAGCTGTTTTTT
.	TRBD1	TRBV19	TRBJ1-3	CASRHRGFGNTIYF	TGTGCCAGTAGACACAGGGGATTTGGAAACACCATATATTTT
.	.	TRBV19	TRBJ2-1	CASSSQGTAGPYNEQFF	TGTGCCAGTAGTAGCCAAGGTACGGCGGGACCATACAATGAGCAGTTCTTC
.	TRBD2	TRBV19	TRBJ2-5	CASSKTSGSFGETQYF	TGTGCCAGTAGCAAGACTAGCGGGAGTTTTGGAGAGACCCAGTACTTC
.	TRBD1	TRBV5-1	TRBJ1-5	CASSLGQGGGQPQHF	TGCGCCAGCAGCTTGGGGCAGGGGGGAGGTCAGCCCCAGCATTTT
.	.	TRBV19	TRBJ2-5	CASSIDWASPETQYF	TGTGCCAGTAGTATAGATTGGGCATCTCCAGAGACCCAGTACTTC
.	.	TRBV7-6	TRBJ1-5	CASSLGAGLIDQPQHF	TGTGCCAGCAGCTTAGGGGCGGGGCTGATTGATCAGCCCCAGCATTTT
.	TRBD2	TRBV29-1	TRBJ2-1	CSVAGPGGFEQFF	TGCAGCGTTGCGGGTCCGGGAGGATTTGAGCAGTTCTTC